This TCR beta chain stems from a study of T cell responses to AZD1222 COVID-19 vaccine (dated by TCRdb to the early 2020s). General notes on the study: AZD1222 recipients with second doses at about 4 weeks or about 12 weeks were pooled, because spike-specific TCR depth and breadth did not differ between schedules. Trial participants were enrolled by age into 18-55, 56-69 and 70-plus year subgroups, with approximately 160, 26 and 62 TCR-sequenced participants respectively. TCR sequencing covered roughly 230 trial participants: around 210 given two doses of AZD1222 and 26 given two doses of MenACWY control vaccine. Points the paper makes about the study in general: Conclusions about previously exposed vaccinees are limited because only six or seven AZD1222 recipients were SARS-CoV-2 seropositive at baseline. The 56-69-year group was small, and its depth increase did not reach significance, likely because of low power. Because no day 14 peak-response samples were available, the repertoires could be characterized only after the peak T cell response. The vaccine-associated CD4 TCRs covered the entire spike protein, and the dominant responses fell in regions 160-218 and 743-854. Most participants were white British and females outnumbered males, and the authors suggested that clonal diversity may have been underestimated. Reportedly, almost half of the unique spike-specific TCRs recognized epitopes lying outside the regions that are mutated in the B.1.351 and B.1.1.7 variants. Spike-specific TCR breadth and depth rose significantly after two AZD1222 doses compared with day 0 and with MenACWY recipients.

The CDR3 regions of human TCRbeta chains were analyzed by immunosequencing. For the original study's pipeline: Repertoire TCRs were matched against a reference library of SARS-CoV-2-specific TCRs generated with the MIRA antigen-specificity platform. Breadth meant the fraction of unique TCRs that were SARS-CoV-2-associated, whereas depth meant the fraction of total T cells that were SARS-CoV-2-associated. Using the MIRA data, every spike-specific TCR was mapped to the spike region that the TCR reacted to and assigned to either a CD4 or a CD8 class. Log10-transformed breadth and depth values were compared by one-way ANOVA with Sidak's multiple comparisons tests. TCRdb retrieved this table from immuneACCESS and kept in-frame rearrangements only. Not all clones are present; in checked studies, unresolved V genes account for under half, and no reason is known for the remainder. V and J calls plus clone size are reproduced from that table; the DNA served to infer D and trimming. The sample yields around 140,000 clones; 91% were counted once. About 1.3% of the sample goes to the ten largest clones.

The sample's time point label is to be understood as: baseline before first vaccination. The vaccinee samples were drawn from two UK trials, COV001 and COV002, one of which was a single-blind randomized controlled phase 2/3 trial testing AZD1222 (ChAdOx1 nCoV-19) in healthy adults. For TCRbeta chain sequencing, PBMC samples were collected from trial participants at day 0 and at day 28 after the second dose. The CDR3 contains 13 residues, cysteine and phenylalanine counted. The only DNA kept is the CDR3, 39 bases in frame from the first base. V and J lose 1 base and 8 bases, and a span of 11 bases separates them. For CDR1 and CDR2, the germline V gene lists SGHNT and YENEEA. As regards this clone: The clone's antigen remains unknown. One base away there is no much larger clone; base qualities are not given.

Material: peripheral blood, obtained on day 0 of AZD1222 vaccination. The chain links TRBV11-3 with TRBJ2-5, with the D gene not confidently named. The source of this sequence is an adult in good health. The CDR3 here reads CASSLAPLGTQYF. The bases are TGTGCCAGCAGCTTAGCCCCCCTGGGCACCCAGTACTTC.